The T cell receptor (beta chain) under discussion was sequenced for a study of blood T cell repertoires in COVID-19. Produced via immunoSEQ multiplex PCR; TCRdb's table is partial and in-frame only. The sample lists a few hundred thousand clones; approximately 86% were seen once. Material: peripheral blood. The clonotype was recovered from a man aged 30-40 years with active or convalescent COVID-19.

CDR3 nucleotide sequence: TGTGCCAGCAGTTGTCCGCGCGGAGGGGACGAAGCTTTCTTT. It encodes CASSCPRGGDEAFF. The rearrangement uses TRBV6-5 and TRBJ1-1; possible D gene TRBD1, 5 bases. V lost 4 bases, J lost 8 bases, and 17 bases lay in between. Germline loops: CDR1 MNHEY, CDR2 SVGAGI. The CDR3 length is 14 residues.